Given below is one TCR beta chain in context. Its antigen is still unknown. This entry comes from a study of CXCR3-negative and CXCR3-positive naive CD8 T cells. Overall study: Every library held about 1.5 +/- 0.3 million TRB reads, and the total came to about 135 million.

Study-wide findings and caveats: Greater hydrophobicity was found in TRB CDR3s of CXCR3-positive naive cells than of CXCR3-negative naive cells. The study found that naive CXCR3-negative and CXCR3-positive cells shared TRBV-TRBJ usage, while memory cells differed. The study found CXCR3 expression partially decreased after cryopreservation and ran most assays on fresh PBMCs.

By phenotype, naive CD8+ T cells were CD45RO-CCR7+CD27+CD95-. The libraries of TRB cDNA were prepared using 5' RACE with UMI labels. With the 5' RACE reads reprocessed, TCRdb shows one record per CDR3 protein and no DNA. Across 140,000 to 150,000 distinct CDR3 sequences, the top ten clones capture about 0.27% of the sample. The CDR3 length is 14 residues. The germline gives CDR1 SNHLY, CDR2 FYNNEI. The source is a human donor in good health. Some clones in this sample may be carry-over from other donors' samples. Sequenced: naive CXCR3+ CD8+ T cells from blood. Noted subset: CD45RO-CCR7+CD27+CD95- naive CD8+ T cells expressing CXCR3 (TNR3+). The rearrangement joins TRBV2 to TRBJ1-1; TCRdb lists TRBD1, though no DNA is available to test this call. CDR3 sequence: CASSATGVYTEAFF.